This TCR beta chain was profiled in a study of OX40 agonist ivuxolimab in advanced cancers. Regarding the study in general: Ivuxolimab was a fully human IgG2 agonistic monoclonal antibody targeting the costimulatory receptor OX40 (CD134). Intravenous ivuxolimab was administered to patients every 2 weeks at six dose levels: 0.01, 0.1, 0.3, 1.5, 3 and 10 mg/kg. Of the roughly 52 dose-escalation patients, hepatocellular carcinoma was present in about 20, melanoma in approximately 15, renal cell carcinoma in 9 and head and neck cancer in 9. The dose-escalation cohort was roughly 83% male with a mean age of about 65 years, ranging from about 23 to 85. Prior anti-PD-1, anti-PD-L1 or anti-CTLA-4 therapy was permitted, and checkpoint inhibitors had been received by about 37% of dose-escalation patients. Three dose-escalation patients achieved partial responses, one with hepatocellular carcinoma and two with cutaneous melanoma. Peripheral TCRbeta sequencing was intended to test whether TCR sequence diversity was altered and clonal T-cell expansion was caused by ivuxolimab. The paper covers the monotherapy dose-escalation part of the phase I ivuxolimab trial, which included N of about 50 patients.

The trial excluded patients who had a history of autoimmune disease or were on systemic immunosuppression. Peripheral blood for TCR sequencing was drawn from every dose cohort at baseline, at cycle 4 day 1 and at cycle 7 day 1. The samples were taken from a phase I, first-in-human, multicenter, open-label dose-escalation trial of ivuxolimab. Adults with locally advanced or metastatic melanoma, renal cell, hepatocellular, or head and neck squamous cell carcinoma were enrolled in the trial. Before TCR sequencing, CD4+ T cells and CD8+ T cells were sorted from peripheral blood as separate populations. For this clone: It has no known antigen specificity. The sample holds no much larger clone one base away, and base qualities are not on file.

Overall results and qualifications from the work: Which antigens the clonally expanded peripheral T cells were specific for was not determined. After ivuxolimab, more expanded clones were found on average in CD8+ T cells than in CD4+ T cells. Low levels of normalized T-cell clonal expansion were also seen in some patients who did not respond. In the 0.1-3.0 mg/kg groups, partial responders had among the lowest normalized peripheral clonal expansion, particularly in CD8+ T cells. Clonal expansion of both CD4+ and CD8+ blood T cells was observed from baseline to week 6 at doses 0.1 to 3.0 mg/kg.

For sequencing of the TCRbeta CDR3 region, genomic DNA was extracted from the sorted cells. The immunoSEQ Assay was used for sequencing of TCRbeta CDR3 regions. Not all clones reach the TCRdb copy of this immuneACCESS table, which keeps in-frame sequences only. Checked studies attribute under half of the gap to unresolved V genes and leave the rest unexplained. Recorded for this sample are tens of thousands of clones; 70% to 90% of them occurred a single time. Around 0.5% of the sample rests with the top ten. CDR1 SGHTS and CDR2 YDEGEE are derived from the germline V gene. From its cysteine to its phenylalanine, the CDR3 spans 13 amino acids. Only CDR3 DNA is held: 39 bases, read in frame from base 1. The V and J ends are trimmed by 5 bases and 6 bases, leaving 14 bases between them.

The sequence was collected from an adult with an advanced solid tumor such as melanoma, head and neck, liver or kidney cancer. The sequence is built from TRBV5-8 and TRBJ1-2; D gene: possibly TRBD1, on 5 matching bases. Sample: CD4+ or CD8+ T cells sorted from blood, taken in a trial of the OX40 agonist ivuxolimab. The DNA reads TGTGCCAGCAGGGCCGGGACCGTCCATGGCTACACCTTC. The translation is CASRAGTVHGYTF.